This entry describes one T cell receptor beta chain. The antigen is undetermined. These data come from a study of shared clonotypes between healthy human individuals. Study-wide context: For every donor, three CD4 naive, three CD4 memory, two CD8 naive and one CD8 memory plates were used.

Study-level findings and limits: The sole specimen, blood, was sampled, and tissue repertoires likely differ. Several donors held about 5% of naive CD4 clonotypes in common.

Positively selected for CCR7, the CD45RO-negative cells used as naive CD8 cells excluded terminally differentiated effector memory CD45RA+ cells. Measured with immunoSEQ multiplex PCR; TCRdb has only the in-frame clones, and not every one. The top ten hold around 1.2% of the sample, which has about 2 million clones, around 96% seen once. Germline loops: CDR1 SGHNT, CDR2 YYREEE (reference sequence). CDR3 length: 16 amino acids. V lost 0 bases and J 1 base, leaving 13 bases between the germline ends. The sequencing sample was made of naive CD8+ T cells sorted from blood. The source is a man aged 18 to 35 in good health. The chain is built from TRBV5-4 and TRBJ1-1, with D perhaps matching TRBD1 (6 bases). CDR3 sequence (DNA): TGTGCCAGCAGCTTGGGGATAGGGGGGAAGAACACTGAAGCTTTCTTT. Residues: CASSLGIGGKNTEAFF.